These 19 T cell receptor beta chains share one sample of origin, sequenced in a study of blood T cell repertoires in COVID-19. TCRdb's copy holds only in-frame clones and misses some; the assay was immunoSEQ multiplex PCR. Of roughly 340,000 clones in the sample, around 90% were seen once. The sequencing sample was made of peripheral blood. Receptor source: a woman in her twenties or thirties with COVID-19, enrolled during active disease.

The CDR3 DNA reads TGTGCCAGCAGCCAAGAAGGCCGGGATAATCAGCCCCAGCATTTT. Protein sequence: CASSQEGRDNQPQHF. The gene calls are TRBV3-1 (or the pseudogene TRBV3-2) and TRBJ1-5; D call uncertain. CDR1 is LGHDT, CDR2 YNNKEL, per germline (reference sequence). V was trimmed by 0 bases and J by 4 bases, leaving 10 bases between them. The CDR3 is made up of 15 amino acids.

V is TRBV2 and J is TRBJ1-3, with D possibly matching TRBD1 (5 bases). Germline lookup yields CDR1 SNHLY and CDR2 FYNNEI. Trimming stripped 1 base from V and 8 bases from J, with 15 bases between. CDR3 length: 15 residues. As DNA, the CDR3 is TGTGCCAGCAGTGAAGTTAACCCTCTGGGGCACACCATATATTTT. It codes for CASSEVNPLGHTIYF.

In this sample, this clone turned up once. The genes are TRBV15 and TRBJ1-2; D is possibly TRBD1 (5 bases). Germline V gene lookup returns CDR1 LNHNV and CDR2 YYDKDF (reference sequence). Trimming took off 0 bases at V and 2 bases at J, with 13 bases between the two ends. The CDR3 runs 16 residues. CDR3 in amino acids: CATSRDWGVSNYGYTF. As DNA, the CDR3 is TGTGCCACCAGCAGAGATTGGGGGGTATCCAACTATGGCTACACCTTC.

The chain has TRBV12-3 or TRBV12-4 and TRBJ2-3; D gene unclear. V shed 6 bases and J shed 3 bases, with 10 bases lying between them. The CDR3 has 13 residues. The CDR3 loop reads CASSGYRTDTQYF. CDR3 bases: TGTGCCAGCAGCGGGTATCGTACAGATACGCAGTATTTT.

Remarks on this clone: Mismatch with germline at one junction end may stem from a read error. This chain connects TRBV19 to TRBJ2-3; no clear D gene. Germline V CDR1 and CDR2: LNHDA, SQIVND (reference sequence). The CDR3 runs to 13 residues. The CDR3 loop reads CASSVERGDTQYF. CDR3 bases: TGTGCCAGTAGTGTAGAGCGCGGTGATACGCAGTATTTT.

The V gene is TRBV19, the J gene TRBJ1-2; no clear D. CDR1 and CDR2 from the germline V gene are LNHDA and SQIVND (reference sequence). The V end lost 4 bases, the J end lost 6 bases, and 9 bases lay between the germline ends. This CDR3 has 12 amino acids. CDR3 sequence: CASSTSEDGYTF. The CDR3 DNA reads as TGTGCCAGTAGTACCTCCGAGGATGGCTACACCTTC.

CDR3 amino acids: CASSPTGTGNTIYF. CDR3 sequence (DNA): TGTGCCAGCTCACCAACAGGGACAGGAAACACCATATATTTT. J is TRBJ1-3 and V is TRBV18; tentatively, D is TRBD1 (6 bases). V was cut by 2 bases and J by 4 bases, with 9 bases left in between. This CDR3 contains 14 residues. The germline CDR1 and CDR2 sequences are KGHSH and LQKENI.

This clone was seen only a few times. The chain carries TRBV11-3 and TRBJ1-3; 7 nucleotides match TRBD1. There are 14 residues in the CDR3. The J segment lost 2 bases and the V segment lost 5 bases, leaving 3 bases of the junction unmatched. The germline V gene encodes CDR1 SGHNT and CDR2 YENEEA. The CDR3 loop reads CASSPGTAGNTIYF. The DNA of the CDR3 is TGTGCCAGCAGCCCAGGGACAGCTGGAAACACCATATATTTT. Using reference TRBV11-3 and TRBJ1-3 for the parts outside the CDR3, the full variable domain is EAGVVQSPRYKIIEKKQPVAFWCNPISGHNTLYWYLQNLGQGPELLIRYENEEAVDDSQLPKDRFSAERLKGVDSTLKIQPAELGDSAVYLCASSPGTAGNTIYFGEGSWLTVV.

On this clone: The junction shows a germline mismatch at one end, possibly a read error. CDR3 protein: CASSQDWAQGNTIYF. As DNA, the CDR3 is TGCGCCAGCAGTCAAGATTGGGCCCAAGGAAACACCATATATTTT. The V and J genes are TRBV4-1 and TRBJ1-3, with D unclear. The length of the CDR3 is 15 residues. Germline V CDR1 and CDR2: MGHRA, YSYEKL.

Notes on this clone: The junction shows a germline mismatch at one end, possibly a read error. The chain links TRBV7-7 to TRBJ2-1; the D gene is possibly TRBD2 (7 bases). Germline V lookup: CDR1 SSHAT, CDR2 FNYEAQ (reference sequence). The CDR3 has 14 amino acids. The DNA for the CDR3 is TGTGCTAGCAGCCTAGGGGGGGTGGCCAATGAGCAGTTCTTC. Its translation is CASSLGGVANEQFF.

This chain joins TRBV7-9 and TRBJ2-1, with a possible D match to TRBD2 (6 bases). V dropped 3 bases and J dropped 1 base, with 19 bases sitting between them. Looked up from germline, CDR1 is SEHNR and CDR2 is FQNEAQ (reference sequence). CDR3 length equals 18 residues. The CDR3 spells CASSFPPGVYGSYNEQFF. The CDR3, as DNA: TGTGCCAGCAGCTTCCCCCCGGGAGTTTACGGGTCCTACAATGAGCAGTTCTTC.

This rearrangement joins TRBV19 to TRBJ2-1; a possible D gene is TRBD2 (6 bases). The CDR3 runs to 14 residues. Germline V gives CDR1 LNHDA, CDR2 SQIVND (reference sequence). Deletions cut 6 bases from V and 5 bases from J, with 14 bases between. Written as DNA, the CDR3 is TGTGCCAGTAGCCCTCTTGGGACTGACAATGAGCAGTTCTTC. The encoded protein is CASSPLGTDNEQFF.

This rearrangement joins TRBV5-4 to TRBJ2-7; TRBD1 matches 11 bases. The V and J ends lost 0 bases and 3 bases, in that order; junction bases with no gene match: 5. Germline-derived CDR1 and CDR2 are SGHNT and YYREEE (reference sequence). The CDR3 has 16 amino acids. The CDR3, as DNA: TGTGCCAGCAGCTTGGAGGGACAGGGGGATCGCTACGAGCAGTACTTC. This encodes CASSLEGQGDRYEQYF.

The V call is TRBV2, the J call TRBJ2-1, with 11 bases that match TRBD2. The CDR3 is 14 residues long. Losses at the gene ends were 7 bases for V and 8 bases for J; bases not matched to a gene: 7. Germline assignment: CDR1 SNHLY and CDR2 FYNNEI. CDR3 region: CASTATSGEDEQFF. For the CDR3, the DNA is TGTGCCAGCACCGCGACTAGCGGGGAGGATGAGCAGTTCTTC.

The chain has TRBV5-1 and TRBJ1-1; D is ambiguous. Deletions cut 6 bases from V and 1 base from J, with 19 bases between. The germline V gene encodes CDR1 SGHRS and CDR2 YFSETQ. The CDR3 is 16 residues long. The CDR3 reads CASKRETVPGNTEAFF. The CDR3 DNA follows: TGCGCCAGCAAAAGGGAGACGGTCCCGGGGAACACTGAAGCTTTCTTT. Using reference TRBV5-1 and TRBJ1-1 for the parts outside the CDR3, the full variable domain is KAGVTQTPRYLIKTRGQQVTLSCSPISGHRSVSWYQQTPGQGLQFLFEYFSETQRNKGNFPGRFSGRQFSNSRSEMNVSTLELGDSALYLCASKRETVPGNTEAFFGQGTRLTVV.

This clone has just one count. V gene TRBV4-3 combines with J gene TRBJ1-1; tentative D call: TRBD1 (6 bases). V was shortened by 4 bases and J by 0 bases, with 21 bases between the two germline ends. Germline values: CDR1 LGHNA, CDR2 YSLEER. This CDR3 is 18 amino acids long. The CDR3: CASSPLAGDDRLNTEAFF. DNA for the CDR3: TGCGCCAGCAGCCCCCTTGCAGGGGACGATAGACTGAACACTGAAGCTTTCTTT.

This sequence joins TRBV2 and TRBJ2-6; TRBD1 might be the D (6 bases). Germline assignment: CDR1 SNHLY and CDR2 FYNNEI. Trimming cost V 5 bases and J 3 bases, with 11 bases left between them. The CDR3 is 15 residues long. The CDR3 protein is CASSLRGYGANVLTF. The CDR3 bases are TGTGCCAGCAGTCTCAGGGGATATGGGGCCAACGTCCTGACTTTC.

The chain carries TRBV5-4 and TRBJ2-5, with D possibly matching TRBD1 (6 bases). Trimming removed 2 bases from V and 4 bases from J, with 24 bases in between. The length of the CDR3 is 18 residues. Per the germline V gene, CDR1 is SGHNT and CDR2 is YYREEE (reference sequence). CDR3 sequence reads: CASSFSDRSRIERETQYF. Written as DNA, the CDR3 is TGTGCCAGCAGCTTCTCCGACAGGAGCAGGATCGAAAGAGAGACCCAGTACTTC. The whole variable domain, filled in from reference TRBV5-4 and TRBJ2-5, reads ETGVTQSPTHLIKTRGQQVTLRCSSQSGHNTVSWYQQALGQGPQFIFQYYREEENGRGNFPPRFSGLQFPNYSSELNVNALELDDSALYLCASSFSDRSRIERETQYFGPGTRLLVL.

The chain has TRBV11-2 and TRBJ2-7; TRBD1 matches at 8 bases. The CDR3 contains 13 residues. V shed 6 bases, J shed 6 bases, and the junction held 7 bases outside the gene matches. Germline CDR1 and CDR2: SGHAT and FQNNGV. The CDR3 nucleotides are TGTGCCAGCAGGGGTCGGACAGGGCCCGAGCAGTACTTC. Translated, it gives CASRGRTGPEQYF.